The rows below give T cell receptor beta chains drawn from one sample of a study of blood T cell repertoires in COVID-19. Sequencing used immunoSEQ multiplex PCR; TCRdb keeps in-frame clones, though not all of them. This sample has 110,000 or so clones; around 84% occur once, and the top ten carry just over 15%. The sequencing sample was made of peripheral blood. The receptors were gathered from a woman of 80 years or more with acute or convalescent COVID-19. Both conserved end residues are part of each CDR3. D genes are given only for firm matches.

J gene	D gene	V gene	CDR3 DNA	CDR3 protein
TRBJ1-5	.	TRBV7-2	TGTGCCAGCAGCTCGGGGGAGAGGGTCAATCAGCCCCAGCATTTT	CASSSGERVNQPQHF
TRBJ1-2	.	TRBV6-2/TRBV6-3	TGTGCCAGCAGTTACCGACAGTCGTTTGGGGACACCTTC	CASSYRQSFGDTF
TRBJ1-4	.	TRBV7-2	TGTGCCAGCAGCTTAGGGACAGCAACTAATGAAAAACTGTTTTTT	CASSLGTATNEKLFF
TRBJ1-1	.	TRBV19	TGTGCCAGTAGTATAGGTGGGGCGCGAACTGAAGCTTTCTTT	CASSIGGARTEAFF
TRBJ2-3	TRBD2	TRBV9	TGTGCCAGCAGCGTAGCAGCGGGACCCACAGATACGCAGTATTTT	CASSVAAGPTDTQYF
TRBJ2-3	TRBD2	TRBV5-1	TGCGCCAGCAGCTTGAGGGAGGAACGGGAGGGCCCCACAGATACGCAGTATTTT	CASSLREEREGPTDTQYF
TRBJ2-5	.	TRBV5-6	TGTGCCAGCAGCTTGGTGGAGGAGGGCCAGACCCAGTACTTC	CASSLVEEGQTQYF
TRBJ2-2	TRBD2	TRBV5-1	TGCGCCAGCAGCTCCGGGACTAGCGATACCGGGGAGCTGTTTTTT	CASSSGTSDTGELFF
TRBJ1-1	.	TRBV29-1	TGCAGCGTGGCAGGGAGGGGGAACACTGAAGCTTTCTTT	CSVAGRGNTEAFF
TRBJ2-7	.	TRBV12-3/TRBV12-4	TGTGCCAGCACACCCGACAGAAACTACGAGCAGTACTTC	CASTPDRNYEQYF
TRBJ2-7	TRBD2	TRBV3-1/TRBV3-2	TGTGCCAGCAGCCAAGTAGCGGGGCCGTCCTACGAGCAGTACTTC	CASSQVAGPSYEQYF
TRBJ2-1	.	TRBV3-1/TRBV3-2	TGTGCCAGCAGCCAAAGCGATGAGCAGTTCTTC	CASSQSDEQFF
TRBJ1-1	.	TRBV9	TGTGCCAGCAGCGCTCGAGGTATGAACACTGAAGCTTTCTTT	CASSARGMNTEAFF
TRBJ2-4	TRBD2	TRBV5-4	TGTGCCAGCAGCTTAGGACTAGCGGGAGAGATGGCCAAAAACATTCAGTACTTC	CASSLGLAGEMAKNIQYF
TRBJ1-4	.	TRBV6-1	TGTGCCGGTCGACAGAATGAAAAACTGTTTTTT	CAGRQNEKLFF
TRBJ1-4	TRBD1	TRBV29-1	TGCAGCGGCTCGACAGGGGGCGATGAAAAACTGTTTTTT	CSGSTGGDEKLFF
TRBJ1-5	.	TRBV4-2	TGTGCCAGCAGCCAAGACGCGACAGTTACTCAGCCCCAGCATTTT	CASSQDATVTQPQHF
TRBJ2-1	TRBD2	TRBV24-1	TGTGCCACGTCCGGGACTAGCGGAGCCGAATCCAATGAGCAGTTCTTC	CATSGTSGAESNEQFF
TRBJ2-7	TRBD2	TRBV27	TGTGCCAGCAGTTTAGTTGGCGGGAGGGCCTACGAGCAGTACTTC	CASSLVGGRAYEQYF
TRBJ1-1	.	TRBV2	TGTGCCAGCAGTGAAGACGGTCGTGGGGGGACTGAAGCTTTCTTT	CASSEDGRGGTEAFF
TRBJ2-5	TRBD2	TRBV7-2	TGTGCCAGCAGCTTAGCAGGTGGGAGGGCGAGGGAGACCCAGTACTTC	CASSLAGGRARETQYF
TRBJ2-7	TRBD1	TRBV3-1/TRBV3-2	TGTGCCAGCAGCCACAACAGGGGGCTAAGCTCCTACGAGCAGTACTTC	CASSHNRGLSSYEQYF
TRBJ1-2	TRBD1	TRBV11-3	TGTGCCAGCAGCTCGGGGGACAGCCATAACTATGGCTACACCTTC	CASSSGDSHNYGYTF